These 5 T cell receptor beta chains share one sample of origin, sequenced in a study of shared clonotypes between healthy human individuals. CD45RO-negative CD8 cells positively selected for CCR7 made up the naive population, which excluded terminally differentiated effector memory CD45RA+ cells. Assay: immunoSEQ multiplex PCR; the TCRdb copy retains only in-frame clones and omits some. The sample includes some 2,100,000 clones, roughly 91% seen only once; the top ten take around 1.7%. The material sequenced was naive CD8+ T cells from PBMCs. The source of these receptors is a man aged 18 to 29 in good health. Some clones in this sample may be carry-over from other donors' samples.

This clone was picked up one time. The chain has TRBV9 and TRBJ1-2; 11 nucleotides agree with TRBD1. J was trimmed by 5 bases and V by 3 bases; bases with no gene match: 9. CDR1 is SGDLS and CDR2 is YYNGEE in the germline V gene. This CDR3 is built from 16 residues. CDR3 residues: CASSGTGGPPGYGYTF. DNA of the CDR3: TGTGCCAGCAGCGGGACAGGGGGCCCTCCCGGGTATGGCTACACCTTC.

This clone is a singleton in its sample. The chain is built from TRBV27 and TRBJ1-3; maybe TRBD1 (5 bases). Per the germline V gene, CDR1 is MNHEY and CDR2 is SMNVEV (reference sequence). CDR3 length equals 14 residues. Trimming removed 7 bases at V and 0 bases at J, with 10 bases between. In DNA, the CDR3 is TGTGCCAGCACCTCAGGGAGCTCTGGAAACACCATATATTTT. Protein: CASTSGSSGNTIYF.

The V and J genes are TRBV5-1 and TRBJ2-7, with D tentatively TRBD1 (6 bases). V lost 6 bases to trimming and J lost 1 base, with 23 bases between them. CDR1 and CDR2 from the germline V gene are SGHRS and YFSETQ. The CDR3 contains 17 residues. Here the CDR3 reads CASTFHGTVGASYEQYF. CDR3 sequence (DNA): TGCGCCAGCACCTTTCACGGTACAGTGGGGGCATCCTACGAGCAGTACTTC.

The rearrangement joins TRBV29-1 to TRBJ2-1, with D unclear. The germline V and J ends were trimmed by 6 bases and 6 bases, with 6 bases remaining between them. CDR1 is SQVTM, CDR2 ANQGSEA, per germline. The CDR3 is made up of 10 amino acids. The CDR3 protein is CSVHINEQFF. For the CDR3, the DNA is TGCAGCGTCCACATCAATGAGCAGTTCTTC.

The V and J genes are TRBV6-1 and TRBJ2-7; 8 nucleotides line up with TRBD2. V trimming: 7 bases; J trimming: 3 bases; junction bases outside the gene matches: 8. The CDR3 spans 14 residues. Germline lookup yields CDR1 MNHNS and CDR2 SASEGT. CDR3 protein: CASNPAGVVYEQYF. The CDR3 DNA reads as TGTGCCAGCAACCCAGCGGGAGTGGTCTACGAGCAGTACTTC.